This T cell receptor (beta chain) came from a study of shared clonotypes between healthy human individuals. The authors ran the assay at deep level. Repertoires were generated with immunoSEQ multiplex PCR, while TCRdb's copy carries only in-frame clones and drops some. This table holds approximately 700,000 clones, roughly 72% found once. CDR1 and CDR2 (germline): SGHTS, YDEGEE. The CDR3 covers 17 residues. The V and J ends lost 4 bases and 3 bases, in that order; junction bases with no gene match: 12. The chain has TRBV5-8 and TRBJ2-2; 7 nucleotides agree with TRBD2. Sequenced material: memory CD4+ T cells sorted from blood. Subset meaning: CD45RA-negative fraction. This receptor was identified in a woman under 40 in good health. The CDR3 DNA reads as TGTGCCAGCAGCCCCGGGGGGTTTTCGTGGGACACCGGGGAGCTGTTTTTT. It yields the protein CASSPGGFSWDTGELFF.